Shown below are 2 T cell receptor beta chains from a single sample sequenced in a study of shared clonotypes between healthy human individuals. The method was immunoSEQ multiplex PCR; TCRdb's version includes in-frame clones alone and lacks a portion of them. This repertoire shows roughly 1.5 million clones, approximately 98% found once; its top ten account for approximately 0.45%. Sequencing was done on a sample of naive CD4+ T cells sorted from blood. Subset noted: CD45RA+ positively selected. These receptors all stem from a young man in good health.

The chain combines TRBV5-6 with TRBJ2-7; 11 nucleotides agree with TRBD2. V lost 3 bases and J lost 6; bases outside the gene matches: 14. CDR1 and CDR2 from the germline V gene are SGHDT and YYEEEE. The CDR3 consists of 17 residues. CDR3 in amino acids: CASSWPPLASGRSEQYF. In DNA, the CDR3 is TGTGCCAGCAGCTGGCCCCCACTAGCTAGCGGGAGGAGCGAGCAGTACTTC.

This chain connects TRBV7-9 to TRBJ2-2; 8 nucleotides align to TRBD2. V shed 2 bases and J 5 bases; nucleotides not matched to a gene: 4. This CDR3 contains 15 residues. Per the germline V gene, CDR1 is SEHNR and CDR2 is FQNEAQ (reference sequence). CDR3 in amino acids: CASSLKREMTGELFF. The CDR3 coding sequence is TGTGCCAGCAGCTTAAAGCGGGAGATGACCGGGGAGCTGTTTTTT.